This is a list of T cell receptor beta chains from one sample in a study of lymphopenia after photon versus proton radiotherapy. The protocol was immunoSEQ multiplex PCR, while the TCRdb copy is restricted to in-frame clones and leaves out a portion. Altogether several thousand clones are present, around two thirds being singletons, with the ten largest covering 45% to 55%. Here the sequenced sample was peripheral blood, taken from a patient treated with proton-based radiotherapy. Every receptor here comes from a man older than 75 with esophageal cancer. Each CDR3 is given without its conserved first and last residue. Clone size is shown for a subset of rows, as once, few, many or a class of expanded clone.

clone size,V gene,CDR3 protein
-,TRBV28,ASSLATSGEDTQY
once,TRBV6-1,ASKTGLAASYEQY
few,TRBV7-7,ASSLDRTSEQY
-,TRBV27,ASSQDRVYDEQF
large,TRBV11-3,ASSLVRRQRETQY
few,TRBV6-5,ASRTDRVSYEQY
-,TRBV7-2,ASSRTGHSEAF
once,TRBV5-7,ASSLDHNQPQH
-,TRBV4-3,ASSQDEQSYEQY
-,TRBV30,AWSADSWGNYGYT
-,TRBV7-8,ASSYGTEYNEQF
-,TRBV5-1,ASRPRQLNEKLF
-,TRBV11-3,ASSLREGVYEQF
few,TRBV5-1,ASSLVLAGTLWETQY
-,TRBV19,ASSMGAGEETQY
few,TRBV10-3,AIRDTSNQPQH
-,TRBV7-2,ASSDALAAQVGEQF
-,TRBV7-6,ASSADLNTEAF
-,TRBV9,ASSPSYGGVYEQY
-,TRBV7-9,ASSYHDGRTDTQY
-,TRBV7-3,ASSSQPGLAVTDTQY
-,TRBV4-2,ASSQEQGAAYEQY
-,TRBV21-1,ASSKVGPYSYEQY
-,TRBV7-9,ASSYGVMQF
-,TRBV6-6,ASSHGTEAF
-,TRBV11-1,ASSRGRNSYEQY
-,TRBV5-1,ASTSNPGTGKLRYGYT
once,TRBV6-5,ASSLGPDQPQH
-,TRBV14,ASGEVTYEQY
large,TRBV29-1,SVEWRERDNEQF
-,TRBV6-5,ASTAIRAPRGYT
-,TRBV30,AWSVGGAPYGYT
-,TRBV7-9,ASSRVARSD
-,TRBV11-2,ASSTGQGGIYEQY
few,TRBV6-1,ASSERRYEQY